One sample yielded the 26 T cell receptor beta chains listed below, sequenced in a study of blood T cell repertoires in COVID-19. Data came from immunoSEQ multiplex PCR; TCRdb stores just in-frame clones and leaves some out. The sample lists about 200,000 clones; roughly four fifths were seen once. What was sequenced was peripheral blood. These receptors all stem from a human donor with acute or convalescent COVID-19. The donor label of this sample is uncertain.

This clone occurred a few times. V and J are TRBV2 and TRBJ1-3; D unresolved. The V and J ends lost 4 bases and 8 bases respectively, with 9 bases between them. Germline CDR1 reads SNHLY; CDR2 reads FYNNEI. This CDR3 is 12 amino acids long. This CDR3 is CASSVSSYTIYF. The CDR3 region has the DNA TGTGCCAGCAGTGTCAGTTCTTACACCATATATTTT.

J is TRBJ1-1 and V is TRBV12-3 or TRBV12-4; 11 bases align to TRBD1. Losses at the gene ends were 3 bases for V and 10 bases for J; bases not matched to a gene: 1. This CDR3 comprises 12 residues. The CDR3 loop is CASSLDRGPAFF. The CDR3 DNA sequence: TGTGCCAGCAGTTTGGACAGGGGGCCAGCTTTCTTT.

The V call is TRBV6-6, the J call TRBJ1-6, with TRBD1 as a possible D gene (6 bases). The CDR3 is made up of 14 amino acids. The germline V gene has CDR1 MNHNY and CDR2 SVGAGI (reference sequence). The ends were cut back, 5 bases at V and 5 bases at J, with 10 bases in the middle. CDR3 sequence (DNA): TGTGCCAGCAGTGTGCGGACAGATAATTCACCCCTCCACTTT. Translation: CASSVRTDNSPLHF.

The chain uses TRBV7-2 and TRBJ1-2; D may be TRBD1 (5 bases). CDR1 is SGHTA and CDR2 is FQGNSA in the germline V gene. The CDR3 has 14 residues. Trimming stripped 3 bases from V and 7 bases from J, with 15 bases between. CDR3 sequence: CASSFRGGAGGYTF. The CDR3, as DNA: TGTGCCAGCAGCTTCCGGGGCGGGGCCGGTGGCTACACCTTC.

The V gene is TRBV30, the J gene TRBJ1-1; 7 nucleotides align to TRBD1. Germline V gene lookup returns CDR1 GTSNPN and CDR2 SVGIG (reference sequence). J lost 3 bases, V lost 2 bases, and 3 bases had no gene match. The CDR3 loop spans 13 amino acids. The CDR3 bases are TGTGCCTGGAGTACCACAGGGGACACTGAAGCTTTCTTT. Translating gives CAWSTTGDTEAFF. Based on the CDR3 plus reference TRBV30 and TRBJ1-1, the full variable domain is SQTIHQWPATLVQPVGSPLSLECTVEGTSNPNLYWYRQAAGRGLQLLFYSVGIGQISSEVPQNLSASRPQDRQFILSSKKLLLSDSGFYLCAWSTTGDTEAFFGQGTRLTVV.

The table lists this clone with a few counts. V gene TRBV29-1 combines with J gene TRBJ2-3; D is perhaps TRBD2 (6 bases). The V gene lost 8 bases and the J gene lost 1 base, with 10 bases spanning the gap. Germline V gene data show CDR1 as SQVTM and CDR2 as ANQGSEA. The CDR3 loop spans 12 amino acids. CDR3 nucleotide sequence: TGCAGCACCGGGGGACGCACAGATACGCAGTATTTT. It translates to CSTGGRTDTQYF.

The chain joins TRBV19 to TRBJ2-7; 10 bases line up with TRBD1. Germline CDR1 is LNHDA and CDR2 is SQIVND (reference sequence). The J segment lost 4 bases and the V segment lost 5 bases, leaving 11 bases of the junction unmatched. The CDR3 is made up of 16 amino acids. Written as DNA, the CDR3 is TGTGCCAGTAGTCCAAATTGGGGACAGGGGCAATACGAGCAGTACTTC. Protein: CASSPNWGQGQYEQYF.

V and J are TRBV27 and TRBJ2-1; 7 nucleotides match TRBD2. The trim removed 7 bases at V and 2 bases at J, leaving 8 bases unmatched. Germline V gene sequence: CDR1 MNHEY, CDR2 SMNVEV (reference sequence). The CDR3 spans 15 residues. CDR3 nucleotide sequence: TGTGCCAGCACCCCGGGGGGATTTACCTACAATGAGCAGTTCTTC. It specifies CASTPGGFTYNEQFF.

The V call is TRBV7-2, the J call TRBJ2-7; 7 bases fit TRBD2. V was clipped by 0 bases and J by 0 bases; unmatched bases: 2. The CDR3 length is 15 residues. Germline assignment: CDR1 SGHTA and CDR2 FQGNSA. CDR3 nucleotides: TGTGCCAGCAGCTTAGCGGGGGGGACCTCCTACGAGCAGTACTTC. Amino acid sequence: CASSLAGGTSYEQYF.

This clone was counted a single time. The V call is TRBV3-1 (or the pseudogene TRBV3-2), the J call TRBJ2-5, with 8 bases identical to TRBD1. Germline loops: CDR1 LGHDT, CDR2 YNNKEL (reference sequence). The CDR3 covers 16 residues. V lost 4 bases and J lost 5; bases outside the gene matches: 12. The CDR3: CASSLEGDRGGETQYF. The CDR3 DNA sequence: TGTGCCAGCAGCCTAGAGGGAGACAGGGGAGGCGAGACCCAGTACTTC.

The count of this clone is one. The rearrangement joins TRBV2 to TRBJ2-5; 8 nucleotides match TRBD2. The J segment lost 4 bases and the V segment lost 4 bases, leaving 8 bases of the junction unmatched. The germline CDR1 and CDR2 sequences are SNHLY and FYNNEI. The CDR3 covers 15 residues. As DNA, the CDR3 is TGTGCCAGCAGTGGGACTAGCTCGGGGGGAGAGACCCAGTACTTC. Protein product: CASSGTSSGGETQYF. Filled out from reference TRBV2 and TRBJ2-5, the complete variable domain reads EPEVTQTPSHQVTQMGQEVILRCVPISNHLYFYWYRQILGQKVEFLVSFYNNEISEKSEIFDDQFSVERPDGSNFTLKIRSTKLEDSAMYFCASSGTSSGGETQYFGPGTRLLVL.

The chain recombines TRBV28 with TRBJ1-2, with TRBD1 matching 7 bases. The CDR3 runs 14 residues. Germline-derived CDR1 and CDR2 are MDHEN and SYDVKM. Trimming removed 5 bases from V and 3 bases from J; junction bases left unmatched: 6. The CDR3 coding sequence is TGTGCCAGCAGTGCCCCGGGACAGTACTATGGCTACACCTTC. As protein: CASSAPGQYYGYTF.

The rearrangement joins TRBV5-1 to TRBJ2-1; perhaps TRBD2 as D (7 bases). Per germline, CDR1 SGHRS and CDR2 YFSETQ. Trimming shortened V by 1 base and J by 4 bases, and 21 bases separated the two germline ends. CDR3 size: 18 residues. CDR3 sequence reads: CASSLLSAGALGYNEQFF. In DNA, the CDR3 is TGCGCCAGCAGCTTGTTATCCGCGGGGGCCTTGGGGTACAATGAGCAGTTCTTC.

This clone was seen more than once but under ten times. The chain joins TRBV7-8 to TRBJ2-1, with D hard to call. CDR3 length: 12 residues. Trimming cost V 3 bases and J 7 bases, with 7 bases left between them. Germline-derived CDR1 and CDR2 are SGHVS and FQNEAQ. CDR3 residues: CASSLMQNEQFF. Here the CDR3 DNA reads TGTGCCAGCAGCTTGATGCAGAATGAGCAGTTCTTC.

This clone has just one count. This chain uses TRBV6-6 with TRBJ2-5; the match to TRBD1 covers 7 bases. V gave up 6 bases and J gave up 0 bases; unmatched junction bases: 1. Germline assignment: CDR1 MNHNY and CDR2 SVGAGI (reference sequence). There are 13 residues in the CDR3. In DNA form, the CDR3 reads TGTGCCAGCAGGGGGACAGACCAAGAGACCCAGTACTTC. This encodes CASRGTDQETQYF.

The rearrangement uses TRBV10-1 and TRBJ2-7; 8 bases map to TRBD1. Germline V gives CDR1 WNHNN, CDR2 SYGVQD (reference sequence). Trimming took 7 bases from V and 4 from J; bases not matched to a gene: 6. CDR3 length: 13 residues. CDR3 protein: CASITGGEYEQYF. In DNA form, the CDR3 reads TGCGCCAGCATCACAGGGGGAGAGTACGAGCAGTACTTC.

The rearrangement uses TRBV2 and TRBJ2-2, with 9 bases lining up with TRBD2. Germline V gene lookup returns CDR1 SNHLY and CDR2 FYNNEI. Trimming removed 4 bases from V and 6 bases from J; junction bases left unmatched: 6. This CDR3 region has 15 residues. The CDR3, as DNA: TGTGCCAGCAGTGCAGGCGGGAGGGCTGCCGGGGAGCTGTTTTTT. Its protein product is CASSAGGRAAGELFF.

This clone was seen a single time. The CDR3 spells CSAPPGTEAFF. CDR3 in DNA: TGCAGTGCCCCCCCAGGGACTGAAGCTTTCTTT. The rearrangement links TRBV20-1 to TRBJ1-1; a possible D gene is TRBD1 (5 bases). Looked up from germline, CDR1 is DFQATT and CDR2 is SNEGSKA (reference sequence). V was trimmed by 6 bases and J by 5 bases, leaving 10 bases between them. The CDR3 length is 11 residues.

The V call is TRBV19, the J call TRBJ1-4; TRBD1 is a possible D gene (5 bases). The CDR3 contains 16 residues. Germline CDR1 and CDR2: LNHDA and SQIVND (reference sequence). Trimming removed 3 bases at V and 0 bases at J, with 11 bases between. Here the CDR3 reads CASSIHRSATNEKLFF. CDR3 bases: TGTGCCAGTAGTATTCACAGGTCTGCAACTAATGAAAAACTGTTTTTT.

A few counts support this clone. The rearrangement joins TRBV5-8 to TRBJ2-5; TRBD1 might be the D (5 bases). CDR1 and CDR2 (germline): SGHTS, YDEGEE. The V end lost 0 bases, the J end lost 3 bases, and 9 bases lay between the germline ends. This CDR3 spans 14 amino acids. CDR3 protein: CASSLGQGKETQYF. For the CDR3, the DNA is TGTGCCAGCAGCTTGGGGCAGGGAAAAGAGACCCAGTACTTC.

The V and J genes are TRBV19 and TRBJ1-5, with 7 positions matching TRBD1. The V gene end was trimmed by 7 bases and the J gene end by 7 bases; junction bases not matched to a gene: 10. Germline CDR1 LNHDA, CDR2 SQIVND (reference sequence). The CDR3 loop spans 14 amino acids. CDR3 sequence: CASNPTGTRQPQHF. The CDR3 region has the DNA TGTGCCAGTAATCCGACAGGGACGAGGCAGCCCCAGCATTTT. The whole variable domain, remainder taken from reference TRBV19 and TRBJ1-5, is DGGITQSPKYLFRKEGQNVTLSCEQNLNHDAMYWYRQDPGQGLRLIYYSQIVNDFQKGDIAEGYSVSREKKESFPLTVTSAQKNPTAFYLCASNPTGTRQPQHFGDGTRLSIL.

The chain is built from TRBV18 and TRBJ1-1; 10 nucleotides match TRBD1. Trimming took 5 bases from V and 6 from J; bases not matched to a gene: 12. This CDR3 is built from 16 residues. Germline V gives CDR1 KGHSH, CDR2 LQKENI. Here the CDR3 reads CASSSTGGGKTAEAFF. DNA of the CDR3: TGTGCCAGCTCATCGACAGGGGGCGGGAAAACCGCTGAAGCTTTCTTT.

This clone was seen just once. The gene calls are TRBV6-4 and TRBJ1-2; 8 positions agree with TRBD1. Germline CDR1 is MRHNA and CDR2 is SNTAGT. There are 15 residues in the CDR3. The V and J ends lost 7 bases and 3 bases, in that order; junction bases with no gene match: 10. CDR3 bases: TGTGCCAGCAAGGTGGATGACAGGGGAGACTATGGCTACACCTTC. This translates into CASKVDDRGDYGYTF.

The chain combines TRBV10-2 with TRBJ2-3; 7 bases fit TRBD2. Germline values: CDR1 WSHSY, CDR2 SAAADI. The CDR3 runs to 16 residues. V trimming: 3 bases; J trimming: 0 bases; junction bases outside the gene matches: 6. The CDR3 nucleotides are TGCGCCAGCAGTGATCTAACTAGCGTTAGCACAGATACGCAGTATTTT. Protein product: CASSDLTSVSTDTQYF.

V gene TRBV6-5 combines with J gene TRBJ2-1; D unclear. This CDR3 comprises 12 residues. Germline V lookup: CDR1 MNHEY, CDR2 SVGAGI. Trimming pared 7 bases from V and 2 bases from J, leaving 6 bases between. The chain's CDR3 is CASNGPYNEQFF. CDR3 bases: TGTGCCAGCAATGGGCCCTACAATGAGCAGTTCTTC.

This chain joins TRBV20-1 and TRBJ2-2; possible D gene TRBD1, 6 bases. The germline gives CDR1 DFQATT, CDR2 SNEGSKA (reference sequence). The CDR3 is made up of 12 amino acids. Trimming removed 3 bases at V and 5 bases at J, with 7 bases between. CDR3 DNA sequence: TGCAGTGCTAGTCAGGGGACCGGGGAGCTGTTTTTT. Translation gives CSASQGTGELFF.